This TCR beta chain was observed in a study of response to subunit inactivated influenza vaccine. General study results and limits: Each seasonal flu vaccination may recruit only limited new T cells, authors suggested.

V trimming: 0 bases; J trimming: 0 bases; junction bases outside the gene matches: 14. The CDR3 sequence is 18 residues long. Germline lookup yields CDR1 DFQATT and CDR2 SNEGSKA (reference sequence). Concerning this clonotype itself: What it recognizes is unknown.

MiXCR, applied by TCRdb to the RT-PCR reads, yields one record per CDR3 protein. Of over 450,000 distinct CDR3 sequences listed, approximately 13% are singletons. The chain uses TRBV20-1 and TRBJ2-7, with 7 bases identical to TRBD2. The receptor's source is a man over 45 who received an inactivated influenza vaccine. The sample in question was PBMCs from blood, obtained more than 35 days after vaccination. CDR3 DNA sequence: TGCAGTGCTAGAGATAGCGGGCGGGTTGACACCTCCTCCTACGAGCAGTACTTC. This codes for CSARDSGRVDTSSYEQYF.